These T cell receptor beta chains were read from a single sample in a study of PD-1 blockade in classical Hodgkin lymphoma. Sequencing used immunoSEQ multiplex PCR; TCRdb keeps in-frame clones, though not all of them. The sample holds about 17,000 clones, approximately 64% seen once. Here the sequenced sample was peripheral blood mononuclear cells (PBMCs), taken before the second cycle of nivolumab. Receptor source: a human donor with classical Hodgkin lymphoma. Each CDR3 is given with its conserved first and last residue. The D gene is left open where the match is weak. Clone sizes are given selectively: once, few, many, or a class where the clone is expanded.

>TRBJ2-7|TRBD2|TRBV7-9|-
CASSPPASGSYEQYF
TGTGCCAGCAGCCCCCCCGCCAGCGGGAGTTACGAGCAGTACTTC
>TRBJ2-1|TRBD2|TRBV6-5|-
CASSYLAVGNEQFF
TGTGCCAGCAGTTACCTAGCGGTGGGGAATGAGCAGTTCTTC
>TRBJ2-7|-|TRBV11-3|-
CASSRGRGPIHEQYF
TGTGCCAGCAGCCGAGGGAGGGGGCCTATCCACGAGCAGTACTTC
>TRBJ2-3|-|TRBV5-1|-
CASSLAESRGTQYF
TGCGCCAGCAGCTTGGCAGAGTCCCGGGGTACGCAGTATTTT
>TRBJ1-2|-|TRBV29-1|-
CSVGAGRDGYTF
TGCAGCGTTGGCGCAGGGAGGGATGGCTACACCTTC
>TRBJ1-1|-|TRBV7-2|-
CASIPIVGRNTEAFF
TGTGCCAGCATCCCAATTGTGGGGCGAAACACTGAAGCTTTCTTT
>TRBJ2-1|TRBD2|TRBV7-8|-
CASSPRLAGLTTSSYNEQFF
TGTGCCAGCAGCCCTCGACTAGCGGGGCTTACCACGAGCTCCTACAATGAGCAGTTCTTC
>TRBJ2-7|TRBD2|TRBV28|-
CASSVRLASYEQYF
TGTGCCAGCAGTGTCCGACTAGCGAGCTACGAGCAGTACTTC
>TRBJ2-5|TRBD1|TRBV7-2|-
CASSLGGKRETQYF
TGTGCCAGCAGCCTAGGGGGCAAGAGGGAGACCCAGTACTTC
>TRBJ1-4|-|TRBV29-1|medium-sized
CSAQGGANEKLFF
TGCAGCGCTCAGGGAGGCGCTAATGAAAAACTGTTTTTT
>TRBJ1-6|TRBD1|TRBV7-8|-
CASSSDRGNSPLHF
TGTGCCAGCAGCTCGGACAGGGGCAATTCACCCCTCCACTTT
>TRBJ2-7|-|TRBV27|few
CASSLRAGSYEQYF
TGTGCCAGCAGTTTAAGGGCAGGGTCCTACGAGCAGTACTTC
>TRBJ1-1|-|TRBV7-9|-
CASSSADRTSGGAFF
TGTGCCAGCAGCTCGGCGGACCGAACCTCCGGGGGAGCTTTCTTT
>TRBJ2-1|TRBD2|TRBV5-1|-
CASSPFSGSASYNEQFF
TGCGCCAGCAGTCCCTTTAGCGGGAGTGCCTCCTACAATGAGCAGTTCTTC
>TRBJ1-1|-|TRBV2|-
CASSPRTVPNTEAFF
TGTGCCAGCAGTCCCCGGACAGTCCCGAACACTGAAGCTTTCTTT
>TRBJ1-1|-|TRBV27|-
CASSLGVNRVNTEAFF
TGTGCCAGCAGTTTGGGGGTGAACAGGGTGAACACTGAAGCTTTCTTT
>TRBJ2-7|-|TRBV6-1|few
CASTLGGTSYEQYF
TGTGCCAGCACCTTAGGGGGGACGAGCTACGAGCAGTACTTC
>TRBJ2-5|TRBD2|TRBV5-1|-
CASRSGPGLQETQYF
TGCGCCAGCAGGTCCGGGCCGGGACTACAAGAGACCCAGTACTTC